This TCR beta chain originates from a study of cytomegalovirus exposure and HLA in healthy donors. The CDR3 loop spans 14 amino acids. The ends lost 6 bases at V and 0 bases at J; junction bases unmatched: 3. The germline V gene encodes CDR1 SNHLY and CDR2 FYNNEI. The PCR had 60 Vbeta and 13 Jbeta primers. The method was immunoSEQ multiplex PCR; TCRdb's version includes in-frame clones alone and lacks a portion of them. This sample's table reports approximately 130,000 clones. This sequence originates from a woman in her fifties or sixties in good health and CMV-seronegative. The V and J genes are TRBV2 and TRBJ2-3; TRBD2 aligns across 7 bases. The specimen was PBMCs. Written as DNA, the CDR3 is TGTGCCAGCAGGGCTAGCGGCAGCACAGATACGCAGTATTTT. Protein sequence: CASRASGSTDTQYF.